The 8 T cell receptor beta chains below come from one sample, sequenced in a study of breast tumors, draining lymph nodes, adjacent tissues. TCRdb independently ran MiXCR on the multiplex PCR reads; one entry per CDR3 protein. This table has 20,000 or so distinct CDR3 sequences, around two fifths appearing once. Input material: breast tumor tissue. Source of these receptors: a female donor with breast cancer. Some clones in this sample may be carry-over from other donors' samples.

The chain recombines TRBV5-6 with TRBJ1-2; 11 bases are shared with TRBD1. This CDR3 contains 16 residues. Trimming removed 0 bases from V and 5 bases from J; junction bases left unmatched: 6. CDR1 and CDR2 from the germline V gene are SGHDT and YYEEEE. The CDR3 loop reads CASSLAEGQGEYGYTF. The CDR3 nucleotides read TGTGCCAGCAGCTTGGCCGAGGGACAGGGGGAATATGGCTACACCTTC.

The chain is built from TRBV7-6 and TRBJ2-3, with D possibly TRBD2 on 6 matching bases. V was pared by 4 bases and J by 0 bases, with 14 bases between. This CDR3 contains 16 residues. CDR1 is SGHVS and CDR2 is FNYEAQ in the germline V gene. This CDR3 is CASSSLATLSTDTQYF. The CDR3 DNA reads as TGTGCCAGCAGCTCACTAGCAACTTTAAGCACAGATACGCAGTATTTT.

By share, this clonotype counts as medium-sized. The chain employs TRBV12-3 or TRBV12-4 and TRBJ2-2, with 8 bases fitting TRBD2. V lost 6 bases to trimming and J lost 0 bases; unmatched junction nucleotides: 3. This CDR3 is 15 amino acids long. As DNA, the CDR3 is TGTGCCAGCAGGACTAGCGTTGCGAACACCGGGGAGCTGTTTTTT. Translated, it gives CASRTSVANTGELFF.

The chain uses TRBV5-1 and TRBJ1-2; TRBD1 matches at 9 bases. Germline V lookup: CDR1 SGHRS, CDR2 YFSETQ. Losses at the gene ends were 4 bases for V and 8 bases for J; bases not matched to a gene: 9. The CDR3 is 14 amino acids. The CDR3 protein is CASSAGTGLLGYTF. The CDR3 DNA reads as TGCGCCAGCAGCGCCGGGACAGGGCTTCTCGGCTACACCTTC.

This clonotype was picked up many times. CDR3 nucleotide sequence: TGTGCCAGCAGCCCGCAGACCAAGTACAATGAGCAGTTCTTC. Its protein is CASSPQTKYNEQFF. J is TRBJ2-1 and V is TRBV4-2; no reliable D call. V lost 4 bases, J lost 4 bases, and 11 bases lay in between. This CDR3 is 14 amino acids long. The germline CDR1 and CDR2 sequences are LGHNA and YNFKEQ.

This clonotype was recorded at least ten times. The gene calls are TRBV5-5 and TRBJ1-4, with TRBD1 matching over 8 bases. Germline CDR1 and CDR2: SGHKS and YYEKEE (reference sequence). The CDR3 totals 15 residues. The V gene end was trimmed by 3 bases and the J gene end by 7 bases; junction bases not matched to a gene: 8. CDR3 bases: TGTGCCAGCAGCTGGACAGGGAACGTGGGTGAAAAACTGTTTTTT. Translating gives CASSWTGNVGEKLFF.

The rearrangement links TRBV25-1 to TRBJ2-1; D might be TRBD2 (7 bases). This CDR3 has 15 residues. V lost 11 bases and J 5 bases, leaving 22 bases between the germline ends. In germline, CDR1 is MGHDK, CDR2 SYGVNS. The DNA for the CDR3 is TGTGCCTGCGCTTGGACGGGGGGCGCCCACAATGAGCAGTTCTTC. This sequence encodes CACAWTGGAHNEQFF.

This clonotype was detected many times. The J gene is TRBJ1-2, the V gene TRBV18; D uncertain. Trimming stripped 3 bases from V and 2 bases from J, with 16 bases between. The CDR3 consists of 16 residues. Germline CDR1 and CDR2: KGHSH and LQKENI. As DNA, the CDR3 is TGTGCCAGCTCACCCGCCACCGGACCCGGGAACTATGGCTACACCTTC. It encodes CASSPATGPGNYGYTF.